Below, 8 T cell receptor beta chains from the same sample are listed, as sequenced in a study of blood T cell repertoires in COVID-19. Profiling relied on immunoSEQ multiplex PCR, and the TCRdb table lists in-frame clones only, not all of them. Among about 250,000 clones listed, 65% to 90% were seen once. The specimen was peripheral blood. The receptors were gathered from a woman in her 70s with acute or convalescent COVID-19.

The chain uses TRBV19 and TRBJ1-5; 7 positions agree with TRBD1. Germline lookup yields CDR1 LNHDA and CDR2 SQIVND (reference sequence). J was trimmed by 0 bases and V by 6 bases; bases with no gene match: 5. CDR3 length: 15 residues. In nucleotides, the CDR3 is TGTGCCAGTAGGATCCAGGGGGATAGCAATCAGCCCCAGCATTTT. It is translated as CASRIQGDSNQPQHF.

The chain carries TRBV4-1 and TRBJ1-5; D is unresolved. Germline V gives CDR1 MGHRA, CDR2 YSYEKL. This CDR3 region has 16 residues. V lost 0 bases, J lost 3 bases, and 12 bases lay in between. DNA of the CDR3: TGCGCCAGCAGCCAAGATGGGCAGTCCCTCAATCAGCCCCAGCATTTT. Its protein is CASSQDGQSLNQPQHF.

The chain recombines TRBV9 with TRBJ1-1, with 7 bases fitting TRBD1. The germline V gene has CDR1 SGDLS and CDR2 YYNGEE. The CDR3 is 15 amino acids. After removal of 0 bases from V and 3 bases from J, the junction contained 5 bases not matched to a gene. The CDR3 is CASSVATGSDTEAFF. DNA for the CDR3: TGTGCCAGCAGCGTAGCGACAGGGTCCGACACTGAAGCTTTCTTT. Full variable domain (rest looked up from reference TRBV9 and TRBJ1-1): DSGVTQTPKHLITATGQRVTLRCSPRSGDLSVYWYQQSLDQGLQFLIQYYNGEERAKGNILERFSAQQFPDLHSELNLSSLELGDSALYFCASSVATGSDTEAFFGQGTRLTVV.

The chain carries TRBV18 and TRBJ1-5; D is unclear. CDR1 and CDR2 from the germline V gene are KGHSH and LQKENI. The CDR3 is 13 amino acids. V gave up 2 bases and J gave up 5 bases, with 7 bases separating them. The chain's CDR3 is CASSPGRDQPQHF. The DNA for the CDR3 is TGTGCCAGCTCACCAGGGAGGGATCAGCCCCAGCATTTT.

This clone was seen only a few times. CDR3 sequence: CASSRGTGLGSDTQYF. CDR3 DNA: TGTGCCAGCAGCCGAGGTACGGGACTAGGGTCAGATACGCAGTATTTT. The chain is built from TRBV3-1 (or the pseudogene TRBV3-2) and TRBJ2-3; 8 nucleotides agree with TRBD2. The junction had 10 bases not matched to a gene; V was cut back by 4 bases and J by 4 bases. The V gene's germline CDR1 is LGHDT and CDR2 YNNKEL (reference sequence). The CDR3 sequence is 16 residues long.

The V call is TRBV5-4, the J call TRBJ2-5; 8 bases match TRBD2. The J segment lost 5 bases and the V segment lost 4 bases, leaving 10 bases of the junction unmatched. Germline CDR1 is SGHNT and CDR2 is YYREEE (reference sequence). This CDR3 is 15 amino acids long. CDR3 in amino acids: CASSRAGALGETQYF. Here the CDR3 DNA reads TGTGCCAGCAGCCGAGCGGGGGCCCTCGGGGAGACCCAGTACTTC.

The genes are TRBV4-2 and TRBJ1-6, with D unclear. V was clipped by 4 bases and J by 10 bases, with 11 bases between them. Germline CDR1 and CDR2: LGHNA and YNFKEQ. CDR3 length equals 13 residues. DNA for the CDR3: TGTGCCAGCAGCCCCATGGAGGACTCACCCCTCCACTTT. Translated, it gives CASSPMEDSPLHF.

Comments on this clone: This sample also contains other DNA sequences that code for the same CDR3. The chain is built from TRBV19 and TRBJ1-1; D uncertain. CDR3 length: 13 amino acids. Trimming pared 3 bases from V and 1 base from J, leaving 6 bases between. The V gene's germline CDR1 is LNHDA and CDR2 SQIVND (reference sequence). Here the CDR3 DNA reads TGTGCCAGTAGTATGGAGAGGAACACTGAAGCTTTCTTT. Translated, it gives CASSMERNTEAFF. Using reference TRBV19 and TRBJ1-1 for the parts outside the CDR3, the full variable domain is DGGITQSPKYLFRKEGQNVTLSCEQNLNHDAMYWYRQDPGQGLRLIYYSQIVNDFQKGDIAEGYSVSREKKESFPLTVTSAQKNPTAFYLCASSMERNTEAFFGQGTRLTVV.